The clone carrying this T cell receptor beta chain was observed many times. Its antigen remains unknown. Read coverage stops 3 residues before the CDR3 terminus; the germline J gene supplies the remainder. The sample is drawn from a study of T cell clonality in common variable immunodeficiency. Study-wide results and limits: TCRbeta clonality was increased in CVID versus healthy controls.

The CDR3 is 18 residues long. The repertoire was sequenced with immunoSEQ multiplex PCR; TCRdb's copy has only in-frame clones and lacks some. Listed for the sample are about 52,000 clones, none seen a single time. Most patients and controls had Caucasian heritage. Donors gave about 5 to 9 ml heparinized peripheral whole blood. V is TRBV12-3 or TRBV12-4 and J is TRBJ1-4; 9 bases agree with TRBD1. The source is a person aged 18 to 70 in good health. The sequenced sample consisted of peripheral blood mononuclear cells. CDR3 protein: CASSLPGQGRSGANVLFF. The CDR3 bases that were read are TGTGCCAGCAGTCTACCGGGACAGGGCCGATCTGGGGCCAACGTA.